These 21 T cell receptor beta chains share one sample of origin, sequenced in a study of blood T cell repertoires in COVID-19. The method was immunoSEQ multiplex PCR; TCRdb's version includes in-frame clones alone and lacks a portion of them. Among approximately 250,000 clones, 75% to 90% were seen once, and the ten largest hold roughly 1.9%. The sample was peripheral blood. The receptors come from a man aged 30 to 45 with active or convalescent COVID-19.

This clone was detected only once. The rearrangement joins TRBV7-2 to TRBJ2-3; weak D call: TRBD2 (6 bases). CDR3 length: 14 amino acids. CDR1 SGHTA and CDR2 FQGNSA come from the germline V gene. V was trimmed by 4 bases and J by 3 bases, leaving 11 bases between them. CDR3 sequence reads: CASSSHGTTDTQYF. CDR3 in DNA: TGTGCCAGCAGCTCCCACGGGACTACAGATACGCAGTATTTT. The entire variable domain, with the rest obtained from reference TRBV7-2 and TRBJ2-3, is as follows: GAGVSQSPSNKVTEKGKDVELRCDPISGHTALYWYRQSLGQGLEFLIYFQGNSAPDKSGLPSDRFSAERTGGSVSTLTIQRTQQEDSAVYLCASSSHGTTDTQYFGPGTRLTVL.

The chain has TRBV7-2 and TRBJ2-7, with 9 nucleotides matching TRBD1. V gave up 4 bases and J gave up 5 bases; unmatched junction bases: 6. The CDR3 is 14 residues long. Germline V lookup: CDR1 SGHTA, CDR2 FQGNSA. The DNA of the CDR3 is TGTGCCAGCAGCTCTACAGGGGGCAGGGACGAGCAGTACTTC. Translation gives CASSSTGGRDEQYF. Combining the CDR3 with reference TRBV7-2 and TRBJ2-7 gives the whole variable domain GAGVSQSPSNKVTEKGKDVELRCDPISGHTALYWYRQSLGQGLEFLIYFQGNSAPDKSGLPSDRFSAERTGGSVSTLTIQRTQQEDSAVYLCASSSTGGRDEQYFGPGTRLTVT.

This chain connects TRBV5-1 to TRBJ2-2; no reliable D call. Germline CDR1 is SGHRS and CDR2 is YFSETQ. This CDR3 region has 13 residues. Trimming stripped 1 base from V and 5 bases from J, with 6 bases between. This CDR3 reads CASSLTGTGELFF. CDR3 DNA sequence: TGCGCCAGCAGCTTGACTGGTACCGGGGAGCTGTTTTTT.

The chain is built from TRBV27 and TRBJ2-3; possibly TRBD2 for D (7 bases). Germline CDR1 reads MNHEY; CDR2 reads SMNVEV (reference sequence). Deletions cut 2 bases from V and 4 bases from J, with 13 bases between. This CDR3 contains 15 residues. The CDR3 region has the DNA TGTGCCAGCAGTTTAGACGGGGGGCCGTCAGATACGCAGTATTTT. This translates into CASSLDGGPSDTQYF.

The rearrangement uses TRBV15 and TRBJ2-3, with D perhaps matching TRBD2 (5 bases). CDR1 is LNHNV and CDR2 is YYDKDF in the germline V gene (reference sequence). The CDR3 consists of 14 residues. Trimming took off 3 bases at V and 5 bases at J, with 12 bases between the two ends. The CDR3 sequence: CATSRTGLGDTQYF. In DNA form, the CDR3 reads TGTGCCACCAGCAGGACGGGGTTGGGAGATACGCAGTATTTT.

The chain joins TRBV18 to TRBJ2-7, with 7 bases matching TRBD1. V gave up 0 bases and J gave up 5 bases; unmatched junction bases: 4. The CDR3 covers 14 residues. The germline V gene has CDR1 KGHSH and CDR2 LQKENI. CDR3 DNA: TGTGCCAGCTCACCACCGCTAGGGGGCAACGAGCAGTACTTC. The encoded protein is CASSPPLGGNEQYF.

The sample holds one count of this clone. The chain couples TRBV4-3 to TRBJ2-7, with D unresolved. Trimming took off 3 bases at V and 2 bases at J, with 11 bases between the two ends. This CDR3 contains 14 residues. Germline assignment: CDR1 LGHNA and CDR2 YSLEER. The CDR3 sequence: CASSQSTKAYEQYF. The CDR3 region has the DNA TGCGCCAGCAGCCAGTCAACTAAAGCCTACGAGCAGTACTTC.

The chain employs TRBV7-5 and TRBJ1-4. TRBV7-5 corresponds to a pseudogene. The CDR3 loop spans 16 amino acids. DNA for the CDR3: TGTGCCAGAAGCCTACTTTGGCGGGGCCCTAATGAAAAACTGTTTTTT. This sequence encodes CARSLLWRGPNEKLFF.

The V call is TRBV6-6, the J call TRBJ2-5; D perhaps matches TRBD2 (5 bases). V was pared by 0 bases and J by 5 bases, with 10 bases between. CDR1 is MNHNY, CDR2 SVGAGI, per germline (reference sequence). This CDR3 contains 14 residues. As DNA, the CDR3 is TGTGCCAGCAGTTACTCACGGGGTGACGAGACCCAGTACTTC. It specifies CASSYSRGDETQYF.

This chain joins TRBV5-1 and TRBJ2-5; no reliable D call. Germline values: CDR1 SGHRS, CDR2 YFSETQ. The CDR3 extends over 11 amino acids. Trimming took off 4 bases at V and 2 bases at J, with 3 bases between the two ends. For the CDR3, the DNA is TGCGCCAGCAGCCGTCAAGAGACCCAGTACTTC. Translated, it gives CASSRQETQYF.

The CDR3 nucleotides are TGTGCCACCAGTGCGGGGGGCAATGGAAGGAGACCTATGAACACTGAAGCTTTCTTT. It specifies CATSAGGNGRRPMNTEAFF. The chain couples TRBV24-1 to TRBJ1-1; perhaps TRBD1 as D (6 bases). With 5 bases removed from V and 0 bases from J, the gap between germline ends came to 24 bases. The germline V gene encodes CDR1 KGHDR and CDR2 SFDVKD. The CDR3 spans 19 residues.

The rearrangement joins TRBV4-1 to TRBJ1-3; 7 bases line up with TRBD1. V dropped 1 base and J dropped 2; count of bases not matched to a gene: 5. The length of the CDR3 is 16 residues. CDR1 is MGHRA, CDR2 YSYEKL, per germline. CDR3 DNA sequence: TGCGCCAGCAGCCAAGGGGACAGACTGGCTGGAAACACCATATATTTT. It encodes CASSQGDRLAGNTIYF.

The V gene is TRBV2, the J gene TRBJ1-4, with D perhaps matching TRBD1 (5 bases). Germline lookup yields CDR1 SNHLY and CDR2 FYNNEI. CDR3 length equals 15 residues. Trimming stripped 8 bases from V and 3 bases from J, with 16 bases between. CDR3 protein: CASRRGSGPNEKLFF. In nucleotides, the CDR3 is TGTGCCAGCCGACGAGGCTCAGGGCCTAATGAAAAACTGTTTTTT.

CDR3 coding DNA: TGTGCCAGCAGTGTGTTTGGCGGGGGAAGCACAGATACGCAGTATTTT. Amino acid sequence: CASSVFGGGSTDTQYF. The chain couples TRBV6-1 to TRBJ2-3; TRBD2 agrees at 7 bases. The CDR3 contains 16 residues. J lost 0 bases, V lost 4 bases, and 7 bases had no gene match. Per the germline V gene, CDR1 is MNHNS and CDR2 is SASEGT.

This chain joins TRBV5-4 and TRBJ2-3; the match to TRBD2 covers 12 bases. CDR1 is SGHNT, CDR2 YYREEE, per germline (reference sequence). Trimming removed 0 bases from V and 2 bases from J; junction bases left unmatched: 10. This CDR3 is built from 19 residues. The CDR3 DNA reads TGTGCCAGCAGCTTGGTCGAAGGGACTAGCGGGTTTTACACAGATACGCAGTATTTT. It yields the protein CASSLVEGTSGFYTDTQYF.

J is TRBJ1-2 and V is TRBV11-2; 7 bases are shared with TRBD1. After removal of 5 bases from V and 4 bases from J, the junction contained 10 bases not matched to a gene. From germline, CDR1 is SGHAT and CDR2 FQNNGV. The CDR3 extends over 15 amino acids. As DNA, the CDR3 is TGTGCCAGCAGCCACTCTCAGACAGGGTTCTATGGCTACACCTTC. The encoded protein is CASSHSQTGFYGYTF.

The genes are TRBV30 and TRBJ2-3; the match to TRBD2 covers 7 bases. Germline V gives CDR1 GTSNPN, CDR2 SVGIG (reference sequence). The junction had 11 bases not matched to a gene; V was cut back by 5 bases and J by 6 bases. This CDR3 is 14 amino acids long. The CDR3 region is CAWDRSRRGDTQYF. The CDR3 bases are TGTGCCTGGGACAGAAGTCGGCGGGGGGATACGCAGTATTTT.

The chain couples TRBV7-9 to TRBJ2-3, with 7 nucleotides matching TRBD1. The CDR3 sequence is 16 residues long. The V gene's germline CDR1 is SEHNR and CDR2 FQNEAQ (reference sequence). The V and J ends lost 1 base and 5 bases, in that order; junction bases with no gene match: 9. The CDR3 here is CASSLEPGGDGDTQYF. For the CDR3, the DNA is TGTGCCAGCAGCTTAGAGCCAGGGGGAGATGGAGATACGCAGTATTTT.

This chain links TRBV30 with TRBJ2-5; the match to TRBD2 covers 11 bases. This CDR3 contains 18 residues. The V and J ends lost 0 bases and 5 bases, in that order; junction bases with no gene match: 14. Germline assignment: CDR1 GTSNPN and CDR2 SVGIG (reference sequence). CDR3 in DNA: TGTGCCTGGAGTGTAACCGGGACTAGCGGCTCGAGGGGGGAGACCCAGTACTTC. This sequence encodes CAWSVTGTSGSRGETQYF.

In this sample, this clone turned up once. The J gene is TRBJ2-2, the V gene TRBV4-3; no clear D gene. The CDR3 loop spans 19 amino acids. Germline-derived CDR1 and CDR2 are LGHNA and YSLEER. V dropped 0 bases and J dropped 1 base, with 18 bases sitting between them. As DNA, the CDR3 is TGCGCCAGCAGCCAAGATCCGTGGCAGGATGAAGAGAACACCGGGGAGCTGTTTTTT. This codes for CASSQDPWQDEENTGELFF.

The V call is TRBV5-1, the J call TRBJ2-3; TRBD1 might be the D (7 bases). This CDR3 has 15 amino acids. V was cut by 2 bases and J by 4 bases, with 14 bases left in between. Germline V gene data show CDR1 as SGHRS and CDR2 as YFSETQ. The DNA of the CDR3 is TGCGCCAGCAGCTTCGCGGGGACAGCTCCAGATACGCAGTATTTT. Its protein product is CASSFAGTAPDTQYF.